The 14 T cell receptor beta chains below come from one sample, sequenced in a study of shared clonotypes between healthy human individuals. Produced via immunoSEQ multiplex PCR; TCRdb's table is partial and in-frame only. The repertoire consists of approximately 640,000 clones, with 72% occurring once and the leading ten covering 1.8%. Sequencing input: memory CD4+ T cells sorted from blood. Documented subset: CD45RA-negative fraction. The origin of the receptors is a woman aged 25 to 39 in good health.

V usage is TRBV7-8 and J usage is TRBJ2-5, with D unclear. The CDR3 consists of 13 residues. The germline CDR1 and CDR2 sequences are SGHVS and FQNEAQ. V shed 3 bases and J shed 5 bases, with 10 bases lying between them. CDR3 DNA sequence: TGTGCCAGCAGCTTCAGCCTCTCGGAGACCCAGTACTTC. Amino acid sequence: CASSFSLSETQYF.

The DNA for the CDR3 is TGCGCCAGCAGCCAAGATCCCCCTTTACTAGCGGGGAGAGGAGATACGCAGTATTTT. Amino acids: CASSQDPPLLAGRGDTQYF. The V call is TRBV4-1, the J call TRBJ2-3, with 10 bases fitting TRBD2. Per germline, CDR1 MGHRA and CDR2 YSYEKL. This CDR3 is 19 amino acids long. Trimming took 0 bases from V and 5 from J; bases not matched to a gene: 14.

V gene TRBV14 combines with J gene TRBJ2-7, with D unclear. Trimming stripped 4 bases from V and 4 bases from J, with 20 bases between. This CDR3 region has 16 residues. Germline assignment: CDR1 SGHDN and CDR2 FVKESK. The CDR3: CASSRFPVGAEYEQYF. The DNA for the CDR3 is TGTGCCAGCAGCCGATTTCCGGTGGGCGCTGAGTACGAGCAGTACTTC.

The chain is built from TRBV7-2 and TRBJ2-5, with D tentatively TRBD2 (6 bases). Between the trimmed V and J ends, which lost 5 bases and 0 bases, there was a span of 13 bases. Germline V gene data show CDR1 as SGHTA and CDR2 as FQGNSA. There are 15 residues in the CDR3. The CDR3 loop is CASSLSRGYQETQYF. Written as DNA, the CDR3 is TGTGCCAGCAGCCTCAGTCGGGGGTACCAAGAGACCCAGTACTTC.

The V and J genes are TRBV6-5 and TRBJ1-3; 7 positions match TRBD1. Germline assignment: CDR1 MNHEY and CDR2 SVGAGI. The CDR3 is 12 amino acids. Trimming at V came to 7 bases and at J to 11 bases, leaving 8 bases not matched to a gene. CDR3 sequence: CASKTGCFPIYF. The CDR3 DNA reads TGTGCCAGCAAGACAGGGTGTTTCCCCATATATTTT.

The chain couples TRBV5-8 to TRBJ1-5; D perhaps matches TRBD1 (5 bases). The CDR3 is 15 amino acids. Germline CDR1 SGHTS, CDR2 YDEGEE. Trimming pared 1 base from V and 2 bases from J, leaving 10 bases between. CDR3 sequence (DNA): TGTGCCAGCAGCTTGTTTTGGGGGGGCAATCAGCCCCAGCATTTT. Residues: CASSLFWGGNQPQHF.

In DNA form, the CDR3 reads TGCGCCAGCAGCCCCGACTCTCCCCTGAACATTCAGTACTTC. This sequence encodes CASSPDSPLNIQYF. This rearrangement joins TRBV5-1 to TRBJ2-4; D gene ambiguous. This CDR3 region has 14 residues. Germline CDR1 and CDR2: SGHRS and YFSETQ. V lost 4 bases to trimming and J lost 7 bases, with 15 bases between them.

As for this clone: The identical CDR3 is also encoded by other nucleotide sequences in the sample. This rearrangement joins TRBV7-3 to TRBJ2-7; the D call may be TRBD1 or TRBD2 (5 bases each). In germline, CDR1 is SGHTA, CDR2 FQGTGA. V lost 5 bases and J 0 bases, leaving 11 bases between the germline ends. CDR3 length equals 14 residues. The CDR3 loop is CASSKAGASYEQYF. The DNA of the CDR3 is TGTGCCAGCAGCAAGGCCGGGGCCTCCTACGAGCAGTACTTC. The full variable domain, completed using reference TRBV7-3 and TRBJ2-7, is GAGVSQTPSNKVTEKGKYVELRCDPISGHTALYWYRQSLGQGPEFLIYFQGTGAADDSGLPNDRFFAVRPEGSVSTLKIQRTERGDSAVYLCASSKAGASYEQYFGPGTRLTVT.

The chain is built from TRBV28 and TRBJ2-2; D might be TRBD1 or TRBD2, each matching 7 bases. Deletions cut 2 bases from V and 5 bases from J, with 18 bases between. The V gene's germline CDR1 is MDHEN and CDR2 SYDVKM. This CDR3 has 17 amino acids. CDR3 bases: TGTGCCAGCAGTTTACTCGGGACAGCGGGGTGGACCGGGGAGCTGTTTTTT. It encodes CASSLLGTAGWTGELFF.

This chain joins TRBV13 and TRBJ2-5, with 9 bases fitting TRBD1. The trim removed 5 bases at V and 11 bases at J, leaving 12 bases unmatched. The CDR3 loop spans 14 amino acids. CDR1 is PRHDT, CDR2 FYEKMQ, per germline (reference sequence). CDR3 DNA sequence: TGTGCCAGCAGCAGAAGACAGGGGGAGAGAGAGCAGTACTTC. Its protein product is CASSRRQGEREQYF.

Regarding this clone: A much more abundant neighbour one base away suggests this may be a read error. Other DNA sequences in this sample translate to the same CDR3. V and J are TRBV19 and TRBJ2-2, with 7 bases matching TRBD1. Germline lookup yields CDR1 LNHDA and CDR2 SQIVND (reference sequence). Trimming at V came to 6 bases and at J to 8 bases, leaving 12 bases not matched to a gene. This CDR3 is 15 amino acids long. The CDR3 nucleotides read TGTGCCAGTAGCTATGACAGGGTGGGCACTGGGGAGCTGTTTTTT. The encoded protein is CASSYDRVGTGELFF.

The chain recombines TRBV4-1 with TRBJ1-3, with D unclear. The CDR3 extends over 14 amino acids. Trimming shortened V by 0 bases and J by 0 bases, and 3 bases separated the two germline ends. Germline CDR1 is MGHRA and CDR2 is YSYEKL. CDR3 in DNA: TGCGCCAGCAGCCAAGACTACTCTGGAAACACCATATATTTT. It translates to CASSQDYSGNTIYF.

The chain carries TRBV5-6 and TRBJ2-1, with 12 bases aligning to TRBD2. The length of the CDR3 is 16 residues. Germline V gives CDR1 SGHDT, CDR2 YYEEEE. With V trimmed by 5 bases and J by 0 bases, 3 bases remained unmatched. CDR3 nucleotide sequence: TGTGCCAGCAGAACTAGCGGGAGGACCTCCTACAATGAGCAGTTCTTC. Its translation is CASRTSGRTSYNEQFF. Combining the CDR3 with reference TRBV5-6 and TRBJ2-1 gives the whole variable domain DAGVTQSPTHLIKTRGQQVTLRCSPKSGHDTVSWYQQALGQGPQFIFQYYEEEERQRGNFPDRFSGHQFPNYSSELNVNALLLGDSALYLCASRTSGRTSYNEQFFGPGTRLTVL.

This clone was seen more than once but under ten times. The V call is TRBV18, the J call TRBJ2-6; TRBD1 matches at 7 bases. The J segment lost 0 bases and the V segment lost 5 bases, leaving 4 bases of the junction unmatched. Germline V gene data show CDR1 as KGHSH and CDR2 as LQKENI. CDR3 length equals 16 residues. CDR3 sequence reads: CASSGQALSGANVLTF. DNA for the CDR3: TGTGCCAGCTCAGGACAGGCGCTCTCTGGGGCCAACGTCCTGACTTTC.